This T cell receptor (beta chain) was captured in a study of molecular identifiers for immune sequencing clone quantification. The study's findings and limits: For effector cells, clones above 20 RNA copies held over 99% of molecules; for naive cells, under 1%. Jurkat TCR RNA that was spiked in from one cell was reportedly detectable among 750,000 to 1,000,000 naive cells.

This clonotype was observed many times. The antigen is not known. The V and J ends lost 2 bases and 4 bases, in that order; junction bases with no gene match: 5. Germline values: CDR1 MNHNY, CDR2 SVGAGI (reference sequence). CDR3 length: 15 amino acids. Both previously described methods and listed TCR primers were employed to make bulk TCR libraries. TCRdb reanalysed the PCR reads using MiXCR and keeps one entry per CDR3 protein. The data hold approximately 670,000 distinct CDR3 sequences, with about 20% observed a single time. Sample: naive CD8+ T cells from blood, with Jurkat cell RNA spiked in. The sample's subset: FACS-sorted CD8+CD4-CCR7+CD45RA+ naive T cells. This chain connects TRBV6-6 to TRBJ2-3; the match to TRBD1 covers 8 bases. The clonotype originates from a human donor in good health. Some libraries in this study had Jurkat cell RNA spiked in. The CDR3 sequence is CASSYLGQGSDTQYF. Written as DNA, the CDR3 is TGTGCCAGCAGTTACCTCGGACAGGGCTCAGATACGCAGTATTTT.